This T cell receptor (beta chain) was obtained from a study of blood T cell repertoires in COVID-19. Looking at the study overall: The study drew acute and convalescent COVID-19 samples from the United States, Italy and Spain. T cells, B-cell-depleted T cells, or PBMCs supplied cDNA or gDNA.

The sample holds one count of this clone. The data were produced by immunoSEQ multiplex PCR, yet TCRdb's version contains in-frame clones alone and is incomplete. This sample has 200,000 to 250,000 clones, with roughly four fifths found just once. In terms of age and location, participants ranged from roughly 18 to 89 years and lived in about two dozen US areas. Participants' own reports of clinical history determined their cohort assignment. V lost 2 bases, J lost 7 bases, and 6 bases stayed unmatched. CDR1 and CDR2 (germline): SNHLY, FYNNEI. This CDR3 is 15 amino acids long. This sequence joins TRBV2 and TRBJ2-2, with 8 bases that match TRBD1. Sequenced material: PBMCs or T cells enriched from blood (not recorded which). The receptor's source is a man in his sixties who had recovered from COVID-19. CDR3 amino acids: CASSELRGQVGELFF. DNA of the CDR3: TGTGCCAGCAGTGAACTCAGGGGGCAGGTCGGGGAGCTGTTTTTT.